This TCR beta chain was sequenced in a study of T cell responses to AZD1222 COVID-19 vaccine. Whole-study findings and limits: Donor demographics were predominantly white British with a female majority; clonal diversity may be underestimated.

The CDR3 is 15 amino acids. V gave up 4 bases and J gave up 6 bases, with 18 bases separating them. Per the germline V gene, CDR1 is SGHAT and CDR2 is FQNNGV. On this clone itself: Its cognate antigen is unknown.

Clones were sequenced by immunoSEQ multiplex PCR, and TCRdb holds only the in-frame ones, with some missing. Among 200,000 or so clones listed, 87% were seen once. This specimen consisted of peripheral blood, obtained on day 0 of MenACWY control vaccination. This receptor was identified in an adult in good health. This sequence joins TRBV11-2 and TRBJ1-2; weak D call: TRBD1 (5 bases). CDR3 DNA: TGTGCCAGCAGCTCCTACCCGGGACCAGGAAATGGCTACACCTTC. Amino acids: CASSSYPGPGNGYTF.